This passage covers 15 T cell receptor beta chains from one sample sequenced in a study of blood T cell repertoires in COVID-19. The protocol was immunoSEQ multiplex PCR, while the TCRdb copy is restricted to in-frame clones and leaves out a portion. The data contain around 150,000 clones, approximately 92% of them singletons. The sample comprised peripheral blood. All receptors come from a woman aged 55-75 years with active COVID-19.

The chain uses TRBV12-3 or TRBV12-4 and TRBJ1-2; a possible D gene is TRBD1 (6 bases). Trimming removed 5 bases at V and 4 bases at J, with 11 bases between. The CDR3 consists of 13 residues. CDR3 region: CASSPSGAYGYTF. The CDR3, as DNA: TGTGCCAGCAGTCCATCAGGGGCCTATGGCTACACCTTC.

The chain recombines TRBV5-5 with TRBJ2-5; a weak D match, TRBD2 (5 bases). Germline V gene lookup returns CDR1 SGHKS and CDR2 YYEKEE (reference sequence). CDR3 length: 16 amino acids. Trimming took off 0 bases at V and 2 bases at J, with 14 bases between the two ends. The CDR3 DNA reads TGTGCCAGCAGCTTGGCCTCGGCTAGCCTACAAGAGACCCAGTACTTC. Translating it yields CASSLASASLQETQYF.

The chain joins TRBV11-2 to TRBJ2-7; 8 bases align to TRBD2. CDR1 is SGHAT and CDR2 is FQNNGV in the germline V gene. The V gene end was trimmed by 6 bases and the J gene end by 3 bases; junction bases not matched to a gene: 13. The CDR3 loop spans 16 amino acids. The CDR3 here is CASRHPGAGGGYEQYF. CDR3 nucleotides: TGTGCCAGCAGACATCCGGGCGCGGGAGGAGGCTACGAGCAGTACTTC.

The CDR3 here is CASRRRGEGYDRVPYEQYF. In DNA, the CDR3 is TGTGCCAGCCGCCGACGCGGGGAAGGGTACGACAGGGTCCCCTACGAGCAGTACTTC. The chain links TRBV28 to TRBJ2-7; a possible D gene is TRBD1 (7 bases). Germline-derived CDR1 and CDR2 are MDHEN and SYDVKM. Trimming stripped 8 bases from V and 2 bases from J, with 31 bases between. The CDR3 contains 19 residues.

This clone was seen just once. At one of its ends the junction is not consistent with the germline gene, which may arise from a read error. The CDR3 bases are TGTGCCAGCAGCCTACAGAGCTCTGGAAACATCATATATTTT. This sequence encodes CASSLQSSGNIIYF. This chain joins TRBV27 and TRBJ1-3; D is unresolved. CDR3 size: 14 residues. Looked up from germline, CDR1 is MNHEY and CDR2 is SMNVEV (reference sequence).

The rearrangement joins TRBV7-2 to TRBJ1-6, with unresolved D. Germline CDR1 SGHTA, CDR2 FQGNSA. The V and J ends lost 6 bases and 6 bases respectively, with 12 bases between them. The CDR3 is 14 amino acids. CDR3 amino acids: CASRGAGGNSPLHF. CDR3 nucleotides: TGTGCCAGCAGGGGAGCGGGTGGTAATTCACCCCTCCACTTT.

The chain couples TRBV29-1 to TRBJ1-2, with 9 nucleotides matching TRBD1. Germline loops: CDR1 SQVTM, CDR2 ANQGSEA. J lost 1 base, V lost 2 bases, and 5 bases had no gene match. This CDR3 region has 15 residues. The CDR3 loop reads CSVEKLGQGNYGYTF. The CDR3 DNA reads TGCAGCGTTGAAAAGTTGGGACAGGGTAACTATGGCTACACCTTC.

DNA for the CDR3: TGCGCCAGCAGCGCGTCCGGGACAGCGAACACCGGGGAGCTGTTTTTT. This gives the protein CASSASGTANTGELFF. The chain employs TRBV5-1 and TRBJ2-2; 7 nucleotides align to TRBD1. V lost 4 bases and J lost 0; bases outside the gene matches: 6. Germline values: CDR1 SGHRS, CDR2 YFSETQ. This CDR3 has 16 residues.

V usage is TRBV29-1 and J usage is TRBJ1-1; no firm D call. Germline loops: CDR1 SQVTM, CDR2 ANQGSEA. The CDR3 consists of 11 residues. Trimming cost V 4 bases and J 2 bases, with 5 bases left between them. DNA for the CDR3: TGCAGCGTTGTGTATAACACTGAAGCTTTCTTT. Its protein product is CSVVYNTEAFF.

The rearrangement links TRBV5-1 to TRBJ1-5, with no clear D. V was shortened by 0 bases and J by 5 bases, with 6 bases between the two germline ends. From germline, CDR1 is SGHRS and CDR2 YFSETQ. This CDR3 has 13 residues. The CDR3 sequence is CASSLGPDQPQHF. The CDR3 region has the DNA TGCGCCAGCAGCTTGGGTCCAGATCAGCCCCAGCATTTT.

The chain uses TRBV5-1 and TRBJ2-1; maybe TRBD2 (7 bases). The germline V gene encodes CDR1 SGHRS and CDR2 YFSETQ. V lost 0 bases to trimming and J lost 7 bases, with 14 bases between them. There are 15 residues in the CDR3. CDR3 amino acids: CASSLEGGVWNEQFF. The CDR3 DNA reads TGCGCCAGCAGCTTGGAAGGGGGGGTATGGAATGAGCAGTTCTTC.

The chain is built from TRBV23-1 and TRBJ2-3; 8 nucleotides line up with TRBD2. TRBV23-1 is known as an ORF, though its function is uncertain. The V segment lost 8 bases and the J segment 4 bases; nucleotides outside the gene matches: 8. CDR3 size: 14 residues. CDR3 amino acids: CASLSGGRSDTQYF. CDR3 DNA sequence: TGCGCCAGCTTGTCGGGAGGGAGGTCAGATACGCAGTATTTT.

In DNA, the CDR3 is TGTGCCACCAGTGACTACGGGACTGAAGCTTTCTTT. This translates into CATSDYGTEAFF. The chain links TRBV24-1 to TRBJ1-1, with D uncertain. Germline CDR1 and CDR2: KGHDR and SFDVKD. The V end lost 4 bases, the J end lost 5 bases, and 7 bases lay between the germline ends. This CDR3 comprises 12 residues.

Only one count was recorded for this clone. The V and J genes are TRBV24-1 and TRBJ2-7; TRBD1 matches 7 bases. CDR3 length equals 16 residues. The V and J ends lost 7 bases and 9 bases, in that order; junction bases with no gene match: 20. Germline assignment: CDR1 KGHDR and CDR2 SFDVKD. In DNA form, the CDR3 reads TGTGCCACCAGCACCAGTGATCCTCTAACAGGGGCCGCGCAGTACTTC. It encodes CATSTSDPLTGAAQYF.

The chain couples TRBV28 to TRBJ1-2; 9 nucleotides match TRBD1. The CDR3 is 12 residues long. Germline CDR1 is MDHEN and CDR2 is SYDVKM. V shed 8 bases and J 6 bases; nucleotides not matched to a gene: 4. Here the CDR3 DNA reads TGTGCCAGCGGGGACAGGGTTGATGGCTACACCTTC. It translates to CASGDRVDGYTF.